Listed below are T cell receptor beta chains from one sample, sequenced in a study of neoadjuvant anti-PD-1 for oral cavity cancer. Some clones are missing from TCRdb's copy, which holds only in-frame ones; the method was immunoSEQ multiplex PCR. The table lists 7,100 or so clones, less than 65% of them singletons, with 5% to 7.5% in the top ten. The specimen was tumor tissue, collected before nivolumab (anti-PD-1) treatment. The receptors shown here come from a person between 40 and 85 years old with oral cavity squamous cell carcinoma. The CDR3 runs from the conserved cysteine through the conserved F or W. The D gene is left open where the match is weak. Rows may omit the clone size; those that give it use once, few, many or a size class.

clone_size | j_call | v_call | d_call | cdr3_nt | cdr3_aa
. | TRBJ1-5 | TRBV6-1 | . | TGTGCCAGCAGTTCTGACGGGAATCAGCCCCAGCATTTT | CASSSDGNQPQHF
few | TRBJ1-1 | TRBV6-1 | . | TGTGCCAGCAAAATTGGTGCACTCACTGAAGCTTTCTTT | CASKIGALTEAFF
. | TRBJ1-1 | TRBV7-2 | . | TGTGCCAGCAGCTCCGGGTCAGGGGCTGAAGCTTTCTTT | CASSSGSGAEAFF
. | TRBJ2-1 | TRBV5-3 | TRBD2 | TGTGCCAGAAGCTTGACTAGCGGGAGCTCCTACAATGAGCAGTTCTTC | CARSLTSGSSYNEQFF
. | TRBJ1-1 | TRBV19 | . | TGTGCCAGTTCCGTTGTGGGGGTGGTATCTGAAGCTTTCTTT | CASSVVGVVSEAFF
few | TRBJ2-7 | TRBV14 | . | TGTGCCAGCAGCCAAGGATCTCGAGAGCAGTACTTC | CASSQGSREQYF
. | TRBJ2-7 | TRBV29-1 | . | TGCAGCGCTCGAATACAGCTGAGCGAGCAGTACTTC | CSARIQLSEQYF
. | TRBJ2-5 | TRBV2 | . | TGTGCCAGCCGAGGAGGGGGGCCAAGGGAGACCCAGTACTTC | CASRGGGPRETQYF
. | TRBJ2-1 | TRBV27 | TRBD2 | TGTGCCAGCAGCAGACCTAGCGGGCGTTACAATGAGCAGTTCTTC | CASSRPSGRYNEQFF
once | TRBJ2-2 | TRBV19 | TRBD2 | TGTGCCAGTAGGGCTAGCGGGAGGAACACCGGGGAGCTGTTTTTT | CASRASGRNTGELFF
. | TRBJ2-3 | TRBV7-2 | . | TGTGCCAGCAGCTTGGGACTTGATACGCAGTATTTT | CASSLGLDTQYF
few | TRBJ2-2 | TRBV6-5 | . | TGTGCCAGCAGGATTTTTCAGGGGACCGGGGAGCTGTTTTTT | CASRIFQGTGELFF
. | TRBJ1-5 | TRBV6-6 | . | TGTGCCAGCAGTTACGACGGGCTTGAGGGTCAGCCCCAGCATTTT | CASSYDGLEGQPQHF
. | TRBJ1-6 | TRBV10-2 | TRBD1 | TGCGCCAGCACTCCGAGGACAGGGAATTCACCCCTCCACTTT | CASTPRTGNSPLHF
. | TRBJ1-4 | TRBV18 | . | TGTGCCAGCTCACCACAGTCAACTAATGAAAAACTGTTTTTT | CASSPQSTNEKLFF
. | TRBJ2-7 | TRBV2 | . | TGTGCCAGCAGGGCAATCTACGAGCAGTACTTC | CASRAIYEQYF
. | TRBJ2-1 | TRBV6-5 | . | TGTGCCAGCAGTTACACCGTATACAATGAGCAGTTCTTC | CASSYTVYNEQFF
. | TRBJ2-7 | TRBV19 | TRBD1 | TGTGCCAGTAGTTCGGGACAGGGTCACTCCTACGAGCAGTACTTC | CASSSGQGHSYEQYF
few | TRBJ1-2 | TRBV18 | . | TGTGCCAGCTCACCCTACCAACCCGGGAGGGCCGATGGCTACACCTTC | CASSPYQPGRADGYTF
few | TRBJ2-5 | TRBV7-9 | . | TGTGCCAGCAGCTTTGGTGCGAAGGAGACCCAGTACTTC | CASSFGAKETQYF
few | TRBJ2-1 | TRBV19 | . | TGTGCCAGTACCGACCTCAATGAGCAGTTCTTC | CASTDLNEQFF
. | TRBJ2-1 | TRBV6-1 | . | TGTGCCAGCAGCCGAGGGGGGGTCTACAATGAGCAGTTCTTC | CASSRGGVYNEQFF
. | TRBJ1-2 | TRBV19 | . | TGTGCCACCCAGTCGGCAGCAACCTCCTATGGCTACACCTTC | CATQSAATSYGYTF
. | TRBJ1-2 | TRBV19 | . | TGTGCCAGTAGAGCGACAGTCTATGGCTACACCTTC | CASRATVYGYTF
. | TRBJ1-1 | TRBV2 | . | TGTGCCAGTTCGCGAGTTAACACTGAAGCTTTCTTT | CASSRVNTEAFF
. | TRBJ1-6 | TRBV5-6 | TRBD1 | TGTGCCAGCACTCGGACAGGGGATAATTCACCCCTCCACTTT | CASTRTGDNSPLHF
few | TRBJ1-6 | TRBV6-1 | TRBD1 | TGTGCCATCAACGACAGGGAATATAATTCACCCCTCCACTTT | CAINDREYNSPLHF
. | TRBJ2-7 | TRBV19 | TRBD1 | TGTGCCAGTGGGGACAGTTCCCTCTCCTACGAGCAGTACTTC | CASGDSSLSYEQYF
. | TRBJ2-5 | TRBV11-2 | TRBD1 | TGTGCCAGCAGGGAGACAGGGGCCTACCAAGAGACCCAGTACTTC | CASRETGAYQETQYF
. | TRBJ2-2 | TRBV30 | . | TGTGCCTGGAGTCTGACCGGGGAGCTGTTTTTT | CAWSLTGELFF
few | TRBJ2-7 | TRBV6-5 | . | TGTGCCAGCAGGCCTACAAGGGCAGCGTACGAGCAGTACTTC | CASRPTRAAYEQYF
. | TRBJ2-2 | TRBV5-1 | . | TGCGCCAGCAGCTTGGGGGGGGTCAGCACCGGGGAGCTGTTTTTT | CASSLGGVSTGELFF
few | TRBJ2-7 | TRBV30 | . | TGTGCCTGGAGTGAGATAGGGGCCGAGCAGTACTTC | CAWSEIGAEQYF
few | TRBJ2-5 | TRBV27 | TRBD2 | TGTGCCAGCTCACTAGCGGGAGCGGCGGAGACCCAGTACTTC | CASSLAGAAETQYF
. | TRBJ2-2 | TRBV27 | . | TGTGCCAGCAGTCCCCCAGGGATTAACACCGGGGAGCTGTTTTTT | CASSPPGINTGELFF
. | TRBJ2-7 | TRBV5-6 | TRBD2 | TGTGCCAGCAGCCTAGCGGGAGTTTTCTCCGAGCAGTACTTC | CASSLAGVFSEQYF
. | TRBJ1-4 | TRBV6-6 | . | TGTGCCAGCAGTTACACCGGGGTAAATGAAAAACTGTTTTTT | CASSYTGVNEKLFF
. | TRBJ1-1 | TRBV2 | TRBD1 | TGTGCCAGCAAGTCCGCCGGACAGGGGAGGACTGAAGCTTTCTTT | CASKSAGQGRTEAFF
. | TRBJ2-1 | TRBV5-1 | . | TGCGCCAGCAGCTCCAGACGGAGCTCCTACAATGAGCAGTTCTTC | CASSSRRSSYNEQFF
. | TRBJ2-1 | TRBV7-8 | . | TGTGCCAGCAGCTTAGGCGCGGCCTACAATGAGCAGTTCTTC | CASSLGAAYNEQFF
. | TRBJ2-1 | TRBV12-5 | . | TGTGCTAGTGCCCTAGACAGCAACTACAATGAGCAGTTCTTC | CASALDSNYNEQFF
. | TRBJ2-5 | TRBV6-6 | . | TGTGCCAGCAGTTACTCTGGAGTGGTAGAGACCCAGTACTTC | CASSYSGVVETQYF
. | TRBJ1-1 | TRBV6-4 | . | TGTGCCAGCAGTGTCGCGGGGGGGCGAACTGAAGCTTTCTTT | CASSVAGGRTEAFF
few | TRBJ1-2 | TRBV5-1 | . | TGCGCCAGCACGGTAACGGGGCTTGGTGGCTACACCTTC | CASTVTGLGGYTF
. | TRBJ2-1 | TRBV20-1 | . | TGCAGTGCGACCCGCCATGAGCAGTTCTTC | CSATRHEQFF
. | TRBJ2-7 | TRBV6-5 | . | TGTGCCAGCAAAGACTATTCCAGCTCCTACGAGCAGTACTTC | CASKDYSSSYEQYF
. | TRBJ1-5 | TRBV18 | TRBD1 | TGTGCCAGCTCAGGGACAGAGAATCAGCCCCAGCATTTT | CASSGTENQPQHF
. | TRBJ2-3 | TRBV6-5 | . | TGTGCCAGCAGGGAGACCAACAGGCGCACAGATACGCAGTATTTT | CASRETNRRTDTQYF
few | TRBJ2-2 | TRBV7-2 | . | TGTGCCAGCACGCACCGGGCCCAGAACACCGGGGAGCTGTTTTTT | CASTHRAQNTGELFF
. | TRBJ1-5 | TRBV18 | . | TGTGCCAGCTCACCTGAATGGGACTCCCAAGGCAATCAGCCCCAGCATTTT | CASSPEWDSQGNQPQHF
. | TRBJ2-1 | TRBV6-1 | . | TGTGCCAGCAGTGAAAAGGGGGAGCAGTTCTTC | CASSEKGEQFF
. | TRBJ2-2 | TRBV28 | . | TGTGCCAGCAGCTTAAGCGTACCCACCGGGGAGCTGTTTTTT | CASSLSVPTGELFF
. | TRBJ2-7 | TRBV2 | TRBD1 | TGTGCCAGCAGTGAAAGAGGGACAGGGATTTACGAGCAGTACTTC | CASSERGTGIYEQYF
. | TRBJ1-2 | TRBV2 | . | TGTGCCAGCACTACGCGCAGGGGCAACTATGGCTACACCTTC | CASTTRRGNYGYTF
. | TRBJ1-5 | TRBV5-1 | . | TGCGCCAGCTCCCTACAGGGAGACAATCAGCCCCAGCATTTT | CASSLQGDNQPQHF